This T cell receptor (beta chain) came from a study of OX40 agonist ivuxolimab in advanced cancers. Whole-study context: In this cohort, patients received ivuxolimab, an agonistic anti-OX40 (CD134) antibody. Enrollees could have had prior anti-PD-1, anti-PD-L1 or anti-CTLA-4 therapy, which under 50% had received. There were three patients with partial responses, one having hepatocellular carcinoma and two cutaneous melanoma.

The CDR3 length is 15 residues. Germline V CDR1 and CDR2: MGHDK, SYGVNS. The ends were cut back, 4 bases at V and 8 bases at J, with 15 bases in the middle. TCRdb's table, derived via immunoSEQ multiplex PCR, lists solely in-frame clones and lacks some. This sample has about 59,000 clones; 75% to 90% occur once, and the top ten carry around 0.35%. The J gene is TRBJ1-6, the V gene TRBV25-1; D perhaps matches TRBD1 (6 bases). Material: CD4+ or CD8+ T cells sorted from blood, obtained in a trial of the OX40 agonist ivuxolimab. The clonotype was recovered from an adult with an advanced solid tumor such as melanoma, head and neck, liver or kidney cancer. The CDR3 here is CASSVGTGRHSPLHF. The CDR3 nucleotides are TGTGCCAGCAGTGTGGGAACAGGGAGGCATTCACCCCTCCACTTT.